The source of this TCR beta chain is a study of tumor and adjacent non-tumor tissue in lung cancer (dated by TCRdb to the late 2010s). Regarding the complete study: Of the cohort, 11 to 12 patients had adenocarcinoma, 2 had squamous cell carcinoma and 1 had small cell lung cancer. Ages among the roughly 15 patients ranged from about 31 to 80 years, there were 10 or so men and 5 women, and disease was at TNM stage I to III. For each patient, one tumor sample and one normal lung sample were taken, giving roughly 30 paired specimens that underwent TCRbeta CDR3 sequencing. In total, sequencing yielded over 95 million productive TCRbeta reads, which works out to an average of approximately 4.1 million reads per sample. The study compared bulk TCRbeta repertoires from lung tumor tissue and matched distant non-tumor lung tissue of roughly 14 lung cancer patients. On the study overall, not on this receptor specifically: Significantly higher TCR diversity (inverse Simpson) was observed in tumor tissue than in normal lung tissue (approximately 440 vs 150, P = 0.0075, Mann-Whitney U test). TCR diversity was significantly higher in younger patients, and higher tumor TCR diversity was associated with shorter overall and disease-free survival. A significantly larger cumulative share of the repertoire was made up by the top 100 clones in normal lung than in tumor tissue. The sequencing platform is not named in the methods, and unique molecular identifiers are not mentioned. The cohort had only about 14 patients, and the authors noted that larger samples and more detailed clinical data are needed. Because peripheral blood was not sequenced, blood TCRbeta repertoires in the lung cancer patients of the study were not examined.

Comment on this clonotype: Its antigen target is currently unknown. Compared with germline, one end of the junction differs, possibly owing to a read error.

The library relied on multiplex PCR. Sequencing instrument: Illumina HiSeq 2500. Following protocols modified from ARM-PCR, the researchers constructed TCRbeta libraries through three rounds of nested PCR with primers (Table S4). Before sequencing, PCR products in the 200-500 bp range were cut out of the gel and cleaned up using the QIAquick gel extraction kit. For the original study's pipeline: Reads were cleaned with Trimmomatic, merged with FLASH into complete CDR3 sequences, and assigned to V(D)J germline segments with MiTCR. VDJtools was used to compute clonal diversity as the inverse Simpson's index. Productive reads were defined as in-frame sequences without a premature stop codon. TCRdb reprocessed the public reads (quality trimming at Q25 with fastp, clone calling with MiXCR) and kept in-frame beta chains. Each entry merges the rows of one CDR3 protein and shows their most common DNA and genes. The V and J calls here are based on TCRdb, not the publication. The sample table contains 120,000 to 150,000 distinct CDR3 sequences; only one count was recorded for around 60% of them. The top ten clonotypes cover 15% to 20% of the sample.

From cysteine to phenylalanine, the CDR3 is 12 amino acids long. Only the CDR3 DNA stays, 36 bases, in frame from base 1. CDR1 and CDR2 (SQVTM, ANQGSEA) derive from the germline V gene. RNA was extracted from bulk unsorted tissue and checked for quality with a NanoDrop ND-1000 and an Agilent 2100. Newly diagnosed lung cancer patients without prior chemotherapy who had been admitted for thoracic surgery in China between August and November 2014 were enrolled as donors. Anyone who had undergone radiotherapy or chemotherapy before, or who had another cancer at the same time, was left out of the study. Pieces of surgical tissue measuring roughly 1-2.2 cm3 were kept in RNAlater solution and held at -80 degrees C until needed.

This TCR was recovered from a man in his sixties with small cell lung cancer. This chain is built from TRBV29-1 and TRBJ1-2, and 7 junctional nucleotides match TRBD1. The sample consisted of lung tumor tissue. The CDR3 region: CSVPGTDYGYIF. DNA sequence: TGTAGCGTTCCTGGGACAGACTATGGCTACATCTTC.